This T cell receptor (beta chain) emerged from a study of blood T cell repertoires in COVID-19. The overall study: Collection of acute and convalescent COVID-19 samples took place in the United States, Italy and Spain. Nucleic acid was either cDNA or gDNA, and it came from T cells, B-cell-depleted T cells, or PBMCs.

This clone was picked up one time. This specimen includes other DNA sequences encoding the same CDR3. CDR3 length: 12 residues. The V segment lost 7 bases and the J segment 10 bases; nucleotides outside the gene matches: 5. Germline CDR1 and CDR2: MNHEY and SVGAGI. Authors' methods: Reference gene primer amplification yielded estimated nucleated cell counts. This table comes from immunoSEQ multiplex PCR, and its TCRdb copy is limited to in-frame clones, with some not included. V and J calls and clone size are as listed in that table; D and trimming were resolved from the DNA. The sample lists under 300,000 clones, 81% seen once, with roughly 2.9% in the top ten.

This chain connects TRBV6-5 to TRBJ2-1; 9 bases fit TRBD2. The sequence was collected from a woman aged 60-75 years with active or convalescent COVID-19. Material for sequencing was peripheral blood. As DNA, the CDR3 is TGTGCCAGCACACGAGCGGGGGGCGAGCAGTTCTTC. Translated, it gives CASTRAGGEQFF.